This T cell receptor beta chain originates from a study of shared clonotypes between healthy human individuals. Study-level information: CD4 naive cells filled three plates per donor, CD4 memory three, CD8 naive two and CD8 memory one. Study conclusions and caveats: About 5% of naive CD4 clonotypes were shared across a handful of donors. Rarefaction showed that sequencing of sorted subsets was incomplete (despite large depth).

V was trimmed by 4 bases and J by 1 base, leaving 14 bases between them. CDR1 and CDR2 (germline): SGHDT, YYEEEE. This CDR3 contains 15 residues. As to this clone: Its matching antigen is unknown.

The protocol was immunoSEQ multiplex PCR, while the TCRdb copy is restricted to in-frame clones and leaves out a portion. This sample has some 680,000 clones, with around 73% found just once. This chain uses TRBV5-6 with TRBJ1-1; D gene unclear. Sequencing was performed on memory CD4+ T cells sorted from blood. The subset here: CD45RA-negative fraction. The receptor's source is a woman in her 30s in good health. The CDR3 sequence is CASSPDPRSNTEAFF. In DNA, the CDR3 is TGTGCCAGCAGCCCGGACCCTCGATCGAACACTGAAGCTTTCTTT.